Sequencing of this T cell receptor (beta chain) was carried out in a study of OX40 agonist ivuxolimab in advanced cancers. About the investigation overall: The costimulatory receptor OX40 (CD134) was targeted by ivuxolimab, a fully human IgG2 agonistic monoclonal antibody. Peripheral TCRbeta sequencing was intended to test whether TCR sequence diversity was altered and clonal T-cell expansion was caused by ivuxolimab. The paper reports the monotherapy dose-escalation portion (N of about 50 patients) of the phase I ivuxolimab trial. Among the roughly 52 dose-escalation patients, around 19 had hepatocellular carcinoma, about 15 melanoma, 9 renal cell carcinoma and 9 head and neck cancer. Three dose-escalation patients achieved partial responses, one with hepatocellular carcinoma and two with cutaneous melanoma. A male proportion of 75% to 85% and a mean age of 60 years, ranging from 23 to 79, were recorded for the dose-escalation cohort. Patients were allowed to have had prior anti-PD-1, anti-PD-L1 or anti-CTLA-4 therapy, and approximately 40% of the dose-escalation patients had previously received checkpoint inhibitors. Intravenous ivuxolimab was administered to patients every 2 weeks at six dose levels: 0.01, 0.1, 0.3, 1.5, 3 and 10 mg/kg.

Beyond this particular receptor, the publication reports: In the 0.1-3.0 mg/kg groups, partial responders were among the patients with the lowest normalized peripheral clonal expansion, particularly in CD8+ T cells. The antigen specificity of the peripheral T cells that underwent clonal expansion was not determined. At doses of 0.1 to 3.0 mg/kg, clonal expansion of both CD4+ and CD8+ T cells in blood was seen between baseline and week 6. After ivuxolimab, CD8+ T cells had more expanded clones than CD4+ T cells on average. Low levels of normalized T-cell clonal expansion were also seen in some patients who did not respond.

Counted from cysteine to phenylalanine, this CDR3 has 14 amino acids. The only DNA kept is the CDR3, 42 bases in frame from the first base. CDR1 SGDLS and CDR2 YYNGEE are derived from the germline V gene. V is pared back by 4 bases and J by 4 bases, with 12 bases lying between the germline termini. As regards this clone: No cognate antigen has been identified for it. Base qualities are not recorded, but no much larger clone differs from it by a single base.

Patients with a history of autoimmune disease or receiving systemic immunosuppression were excluded from the trial. Peripheral blood for TCR sequencing was collected from all dose cohorts at baseline, on cycle 4 day 1, and on cycle 7 day 1. Samples came from an open-label, multicenter, first-in-human phase I dose-escalation trial of ivuxolimab. Adults with locally advanced or metastatic head and neck squamous cell, hepatocellular, melanoma or renal cell carcinoma were enrolled in the trial. Before TCR sequencing, CD4+ and CD8+ T cells were separately sorted from peripheral blood. To sequence the TCRbeta CDR3 region, genomic DNA was isolated from the sorted cells. TCRbeta CDR3 regions were sequenced using the immunoSEQ Assay. TCRdb mirrors the immuneACCESS table, restricted to in-frame sequences. Some clones are absent from its copies; in checked studies, under half trace to an unresolved V gene, and the reason for the others is unknown. The sample has approximately 50,000 clones on record, about nine tenths of them singletons. The top ten constitute around 0.73% of the sample.

The rearranged chain carries TRBV9 and TRBJ2-1, with the D gene call left open. The TCR originated in an adult with an advanced solid tumor such as melanoma, head and neck, liver or kidney cancer. This material consisted of CD4+ or CD8+ T cells sorted from blood, taken in a trial of the OX40 agonist ivuxolimab. The CDR3 protein sequence reads: CASSSRALYNEQFF. The DNA sequence is TGTGCCAGCAGCTCTCGAGCGTTATACAATGAGCAGTTCTTC.